The 4 T cell receptor beta chains presented below share a single source sample, sequenced in a study of control samples from healthy donors and cancer patients. The data were produced by immunoSEQ multiplex PCR, yet TCRdb's version contains in-frame clones alone and is incomplete. This table holds tens of thousands of clones, approximately 90% found once. The sequencing input was PBMCs. All receptors come from an older woman with head and neck cancer.

The chain recombines TRBV3-1 (or the pseudogene TRBV3-2) with TRBJ2-7, with a tentative D call TRBD2 (5 bases). CDR1 is LGHDT and CDR2 is YNNKEL in the germline V gene (reference sequence). The CDR3 contains 15 residues. The ends were cut back, 1 base at V and 3 bases at J, with 13 bases in the middle. CDR3 loop: CASSQGFVGVYEQYF. DNA for the CDR3: TGTGCCAGCAGCCAAGGATTTGTGGGAGTCTACGAGCAGTACTTC.

The gene calls are TRBV29-1 and TRBJ2-7; D perhaps matches TRBD2 (7 bases). The V and J ends lost 0 bases and 3 bases respectively, with 9 bases between them. Germline loops: CDR1 SQVTM, CDR2 ANQGSEA. The length of the CDR3 is 13 residues. This CDR3 is CSVEEGGRYEQYF. CDR3 nucleotide sequence: TGCAGCGTTGAAGAGGGGGGGCGCTACGAGCAGTACTTC.

The chain joins TRBV7-7 to TRBJ2-1, with 9 bases aligning to TRBD1. The CDR3 spans 15 residues. The V and J ends lost 3 bases and 5 bases, in that order; junction bases with no gene match: 5. CDR1 SSHAT and CDR2 FNYEAQ come from the germline V gene (reference sequence). CDR3 nucleotide sequence: TGTGCCAGCAGCTTGGGGACAGGGCGTCACAATGAGCAGTTCTTC. Protein sequence: CASSLGTGRHNEQFF.

The rearrangement joins TRBV7-2 to TRBJ2-1; D may be TRBD2 (6 bases). This CDR3 is built from 15 residues. The germline CDR1 and CDR2 sequences are SGHTA and FQGNSA. Deletions cut 2 bases from V and 7 bases from J, with 15 bases between. Written as DNA, the CDR3 is TGTGCCAGCAGCTTACGGGGCGGGAAAGAAAATGAGCAGTTCTTC. Amino acid sequence: CASSLRGGKENEQFF.